This TCR beta chain was profiled in a study of blood T cell repertoires in COVID-19. Study overall: COVID-19 samples, acute and convalescent, were from the United States, Italy and Spain.

Germline CDR1 SQVTM, CDR2 ANQGSEA. Losses at the gene ends were 7 bases for V and 4 bases for J; bases not matched to a gene: 7. The CDR3 runs to 13 residues. Data came from immunoSEQ multiplex PCR; TCRdb stores just in-frame clones and leaves some out. Among about 240,000 clones listed, about 86% were seen once. This chain joins TRBV29-1 and TRBJ1-5; 7 bases fit TRBD1. Sequenced material: peripheral blood. The sequence was collected from a woman in her forties or fifties with COVID-19, enrolled during active disease. CDR3 DNA: TGCAGCGCCAAGACAGGGACAAATCAGCCCCAGCATTTT. Protein: CSAKTGTNQPQHF.